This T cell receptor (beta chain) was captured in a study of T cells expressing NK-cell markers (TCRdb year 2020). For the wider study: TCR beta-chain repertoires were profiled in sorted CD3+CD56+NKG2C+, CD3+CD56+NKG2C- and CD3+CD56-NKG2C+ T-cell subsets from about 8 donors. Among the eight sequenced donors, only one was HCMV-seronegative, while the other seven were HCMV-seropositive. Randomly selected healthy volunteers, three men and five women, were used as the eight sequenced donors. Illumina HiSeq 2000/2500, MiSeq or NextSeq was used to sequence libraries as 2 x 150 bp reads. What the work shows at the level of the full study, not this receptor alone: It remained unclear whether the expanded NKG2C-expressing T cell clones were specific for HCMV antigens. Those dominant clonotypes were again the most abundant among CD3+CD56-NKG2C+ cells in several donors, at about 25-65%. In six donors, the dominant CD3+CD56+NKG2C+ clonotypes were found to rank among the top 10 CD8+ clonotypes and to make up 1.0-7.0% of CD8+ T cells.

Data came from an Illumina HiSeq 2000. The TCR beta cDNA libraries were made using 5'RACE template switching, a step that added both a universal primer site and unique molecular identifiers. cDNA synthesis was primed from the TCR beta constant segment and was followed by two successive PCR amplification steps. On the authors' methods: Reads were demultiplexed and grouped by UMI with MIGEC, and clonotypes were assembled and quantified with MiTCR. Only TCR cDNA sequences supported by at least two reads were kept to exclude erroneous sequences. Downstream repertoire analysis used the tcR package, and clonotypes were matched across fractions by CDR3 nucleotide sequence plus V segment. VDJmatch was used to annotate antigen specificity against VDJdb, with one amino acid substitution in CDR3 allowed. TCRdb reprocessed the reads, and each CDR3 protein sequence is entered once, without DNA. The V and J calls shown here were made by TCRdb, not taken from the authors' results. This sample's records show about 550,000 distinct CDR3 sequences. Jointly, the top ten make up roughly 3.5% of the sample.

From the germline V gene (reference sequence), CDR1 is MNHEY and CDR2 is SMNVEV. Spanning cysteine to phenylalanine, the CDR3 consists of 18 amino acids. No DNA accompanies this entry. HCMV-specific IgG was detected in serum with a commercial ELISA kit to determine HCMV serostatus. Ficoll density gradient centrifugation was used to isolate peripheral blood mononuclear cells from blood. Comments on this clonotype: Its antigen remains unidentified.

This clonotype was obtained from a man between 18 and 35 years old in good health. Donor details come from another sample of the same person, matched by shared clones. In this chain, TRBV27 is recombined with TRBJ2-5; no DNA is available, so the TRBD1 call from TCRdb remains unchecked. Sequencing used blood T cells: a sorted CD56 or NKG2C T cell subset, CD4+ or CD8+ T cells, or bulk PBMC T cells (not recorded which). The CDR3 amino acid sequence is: CASSSPSPGTGREETQYF.